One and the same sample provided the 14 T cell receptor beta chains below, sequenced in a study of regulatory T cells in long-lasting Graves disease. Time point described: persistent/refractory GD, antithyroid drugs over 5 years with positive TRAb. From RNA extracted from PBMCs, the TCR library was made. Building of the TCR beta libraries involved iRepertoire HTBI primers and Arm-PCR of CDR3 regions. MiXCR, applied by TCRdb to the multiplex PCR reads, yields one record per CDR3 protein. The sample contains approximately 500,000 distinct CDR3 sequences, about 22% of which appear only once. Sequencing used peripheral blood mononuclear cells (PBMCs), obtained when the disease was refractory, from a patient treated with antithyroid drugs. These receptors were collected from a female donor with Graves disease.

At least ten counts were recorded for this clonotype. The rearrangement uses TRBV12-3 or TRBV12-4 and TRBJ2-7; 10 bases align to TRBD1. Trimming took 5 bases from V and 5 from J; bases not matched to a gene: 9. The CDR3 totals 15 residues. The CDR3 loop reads CASSMTGGGLDEQYF. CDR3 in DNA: TGTGCCAGCAGTATGACAGGGGGCGGACTCGACGAGCAGTACTTC.

Written as DNA, the CDR3 is TGTGCCAGCAGCCGACCGACTGCGGGGGCTAACACCGGGGAGCTGTTTTTT. Protein product: CASSRPTAGANTGELFF. The chain links TRBV7-9 to TRBJ2-2, with D possibly TRBD2 on 7 matching bases. The CDR3 extends over 17 amino acids. Trimming took 5 bases from V and 2 from J, leaving 18 bases between them. In germline, CDR1 is SEHNR, CDR2 FQNEAQ (reference sequence). The entire variable domain, with the rest obtained from reference TRBV7-9 and TRBJ2-2, is as follows: DTGVSQNPRHKITKRGQNVTFRCDPISEHNRLYWYRQTLGQGPEFLTYFQNEAQLEKSRLLSDRFSAERPKGSFSTLEIQRTEQGDSAMYLCASSRPTAGANTGELFFGEGSRLTVL.

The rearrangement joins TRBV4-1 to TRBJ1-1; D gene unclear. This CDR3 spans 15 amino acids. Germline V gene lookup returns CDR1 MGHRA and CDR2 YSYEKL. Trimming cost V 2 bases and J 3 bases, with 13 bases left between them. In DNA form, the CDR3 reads TGCGCCAGCAGCCAACTCACTCGAGCGGACACTGAAGCTTTCTTT. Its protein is CASSQLTRADTEAFF.

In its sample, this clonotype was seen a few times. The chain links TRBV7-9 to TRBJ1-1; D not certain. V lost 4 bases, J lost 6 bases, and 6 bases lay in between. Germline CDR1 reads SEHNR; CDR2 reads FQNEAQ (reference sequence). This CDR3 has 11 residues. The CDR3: CASSSTPEAFF. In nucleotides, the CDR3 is TGTGCCAGCAGCTCTACCCCTGAAGCTTTCTTT.

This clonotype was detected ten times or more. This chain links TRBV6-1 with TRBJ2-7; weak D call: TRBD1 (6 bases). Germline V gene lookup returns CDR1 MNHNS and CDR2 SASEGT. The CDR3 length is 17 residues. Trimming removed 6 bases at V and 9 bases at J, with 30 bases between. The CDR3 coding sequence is TGTGCCAGCAGACCACAGTCCCCAGGACAGCATTTACGAGGGCAGTACTTC. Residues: CASRPQSPGQHLRGQYF.

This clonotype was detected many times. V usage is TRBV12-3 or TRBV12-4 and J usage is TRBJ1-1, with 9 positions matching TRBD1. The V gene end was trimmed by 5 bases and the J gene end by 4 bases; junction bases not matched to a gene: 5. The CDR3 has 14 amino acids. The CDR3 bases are TGTGCCAGCAGTCCGACAGGGGGAGCCACTGAAGCTTTCTTT. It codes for CASSPTGGATEAFF.

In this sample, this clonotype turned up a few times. CDR3 coding DNA: TGTGCCAGCAGCCAATTGTATGGGACTAGCGGGAGGGGAGAGACCCAGTACTTC. Protein sequence: CASSQLYGTSGRGETQYF. The chain recombines TRBV3-1 with TRBJ2-5; 16 bases align to TRBD2. The germline V gene has CDR1 LGHDT and CDR2 YNNKEL (reference sequence). The CDR3 sequence is 18 residues long. V trimming: 2 bases; J trimming: 4 bases; junction bases outside the gene matches: 7.

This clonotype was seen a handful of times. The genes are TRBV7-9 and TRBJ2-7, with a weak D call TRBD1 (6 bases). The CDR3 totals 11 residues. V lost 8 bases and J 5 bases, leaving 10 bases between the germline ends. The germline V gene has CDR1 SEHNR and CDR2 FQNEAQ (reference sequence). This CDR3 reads CASVGTNEQYF. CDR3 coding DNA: TGTGCCAGCGTTGGGACAAACGAGCAGTACTTC.

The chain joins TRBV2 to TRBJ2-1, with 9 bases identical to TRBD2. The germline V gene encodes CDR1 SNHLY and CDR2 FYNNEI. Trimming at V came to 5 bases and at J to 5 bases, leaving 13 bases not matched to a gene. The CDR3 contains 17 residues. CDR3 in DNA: TGTGCCAGCAGTCTCACCGCGACTAGCGGAGTAGACAATGAGCAGTTCTTC. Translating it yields CASSLTATSGVDNEQFF.

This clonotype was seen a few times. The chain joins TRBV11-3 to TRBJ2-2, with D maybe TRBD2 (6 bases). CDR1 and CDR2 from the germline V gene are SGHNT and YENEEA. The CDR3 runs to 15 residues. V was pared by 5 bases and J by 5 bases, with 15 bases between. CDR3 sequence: CASSQDIGGTGELFF. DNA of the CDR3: TGTGCCAGCAGCCAAGATATAGGAGGGACCGGGGAGCTGTTTTTT.

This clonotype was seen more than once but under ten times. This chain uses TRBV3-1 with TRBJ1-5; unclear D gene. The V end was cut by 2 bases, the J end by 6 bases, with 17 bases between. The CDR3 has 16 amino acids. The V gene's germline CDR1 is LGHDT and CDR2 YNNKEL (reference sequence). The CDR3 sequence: CASSQSYYGSCQPQHF. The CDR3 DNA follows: TGTGCCAGCAGCCAAAGTTATTACGGGTCTTGTCAGCCCCAGCATTTT.

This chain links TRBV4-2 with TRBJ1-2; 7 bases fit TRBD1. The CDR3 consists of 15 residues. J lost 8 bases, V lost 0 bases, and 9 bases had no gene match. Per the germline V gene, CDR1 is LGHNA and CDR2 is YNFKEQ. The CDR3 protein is CASSQDRATGKGYTF. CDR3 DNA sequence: TGTGCCAGCAGCCAAGATCGGGCGACAGGGAAAGGCTACACCTTC.

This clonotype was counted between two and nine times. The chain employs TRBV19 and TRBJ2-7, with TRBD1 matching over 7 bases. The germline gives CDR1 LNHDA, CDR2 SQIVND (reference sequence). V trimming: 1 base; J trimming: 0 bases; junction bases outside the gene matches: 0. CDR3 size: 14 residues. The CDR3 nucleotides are TGTGCCAGTAGTATAGGGGACAGCTCCTACGAGCAGTACTTC. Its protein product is CASSIGDSSYEQYF.

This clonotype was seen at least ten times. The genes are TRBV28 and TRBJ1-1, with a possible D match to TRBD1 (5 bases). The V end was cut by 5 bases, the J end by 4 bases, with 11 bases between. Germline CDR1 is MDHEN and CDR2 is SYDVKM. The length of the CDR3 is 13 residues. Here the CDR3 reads CASSPPGSTEAFF. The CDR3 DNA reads TGTGCCAGCAGTCCCCCAGGGAGCACTGAAGCTTTCTTT.